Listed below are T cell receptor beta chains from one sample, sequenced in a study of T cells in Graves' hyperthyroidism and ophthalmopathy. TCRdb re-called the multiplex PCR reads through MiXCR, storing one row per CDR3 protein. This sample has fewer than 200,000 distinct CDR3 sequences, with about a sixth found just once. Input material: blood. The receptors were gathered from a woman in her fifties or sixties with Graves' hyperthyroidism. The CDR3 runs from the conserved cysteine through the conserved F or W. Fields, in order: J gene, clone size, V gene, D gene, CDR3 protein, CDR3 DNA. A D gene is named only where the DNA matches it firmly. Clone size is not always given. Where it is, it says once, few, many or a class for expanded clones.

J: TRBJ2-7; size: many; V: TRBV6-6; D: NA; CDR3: CASSYLGGAVYEQYF; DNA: TGTGCCAGCAGTTACCTGGGGGGCGCGGTGTACGAGCAGTACTTC
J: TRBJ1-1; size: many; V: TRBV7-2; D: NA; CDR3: CASLGQWNTEAFF; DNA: TGTGCCAGCCTAGGCCAGTGGAACACTGAAGCTTTCTTT
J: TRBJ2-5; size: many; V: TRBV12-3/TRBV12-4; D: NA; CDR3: CASSRTGTQYF; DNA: TGTGCCAGCAGTCGGACGGGGACCCAGTACTTC
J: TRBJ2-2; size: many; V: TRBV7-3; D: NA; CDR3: CASSSRGGELFF; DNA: TGTGCCAGCAGCTCCAGAGGCGGGGAGCTGTTTTTT
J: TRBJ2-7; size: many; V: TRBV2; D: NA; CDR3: CASTGGLHEQYF; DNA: TGTGCCAGCACCGGCGGCCTCCACGAGCAGTACTTC
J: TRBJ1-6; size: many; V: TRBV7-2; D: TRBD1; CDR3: CASSLDGWTGNNSPLHF; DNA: TGTGCCAGCAGCTTAGACGGGTGGACAGGCAATAATTCACCCCTCCACTTT
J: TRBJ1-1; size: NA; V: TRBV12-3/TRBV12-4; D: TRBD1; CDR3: CASSPRTGNEAFF; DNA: TGTGCCAGCAGTCCTCGGACAGGGAACGAAGCTTTCTTT
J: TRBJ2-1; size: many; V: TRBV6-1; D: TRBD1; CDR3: CASSEVGTAAGQFF; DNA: TGTGCCAGCAGTGAAGTCGGGACAGCGGCCGGTCAGTTCTTC
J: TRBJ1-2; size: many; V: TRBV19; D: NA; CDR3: CASSLQGSGYTF; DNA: TGTGCCAGTAGTCTCCAGGGAAGTGGCTACACCTTC
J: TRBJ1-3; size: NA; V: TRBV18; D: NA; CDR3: CASSPVAGRRSGNTIYF; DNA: TGTGCCAGCTCACCTGTGGCAGGGAGACGCTCTGGAAACACCATATATTTT
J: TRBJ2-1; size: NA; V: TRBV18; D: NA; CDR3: CASSTPRTPTYNEQFF; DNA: TGTGCCAGCTCAACCCCGAGGACCCCTACCTACAATGAGCAGTTCTTC
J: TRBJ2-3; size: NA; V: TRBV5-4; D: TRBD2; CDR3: CASSLTRLAGNTDTQYF; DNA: TGTGCCAGCAGTCTTACTCGACTAGCGGGGAACACAGATACGCAGTATTTT
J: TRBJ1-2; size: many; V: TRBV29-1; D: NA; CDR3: CSVRSPSYGYTF; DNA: TGCAGCGTTCGGTCTCCCTCCTATGGCTACACCTTC
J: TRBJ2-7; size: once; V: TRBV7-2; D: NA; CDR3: CASSLAASEQYF; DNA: TGTGCCAGCAGCTTAGCAGCTAGCGAGCAGTACTTC
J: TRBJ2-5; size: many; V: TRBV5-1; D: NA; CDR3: CASSLVKETQYF; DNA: TGCGCCAGCAGCTTGGTTAAAGAGACCCAGTACTTC
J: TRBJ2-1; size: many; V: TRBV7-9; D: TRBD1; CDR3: CASSSLRDRAYNEQFF; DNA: TGTGCCAGCAGCTCTCTGAGGGACAGGGCTTACAATGAGCAGTTCTTC
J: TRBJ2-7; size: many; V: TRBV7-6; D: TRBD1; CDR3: CASSRDSHYEQYF; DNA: TGTGCCAGCAGCCGGGACAGCCACTACGAGCAGTACTTC
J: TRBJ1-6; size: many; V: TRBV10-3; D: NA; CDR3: CAISTDGGSPLHF; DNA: TGTGCCATCAGCACAGACGGAGGTTCACCCCTCCACTTT
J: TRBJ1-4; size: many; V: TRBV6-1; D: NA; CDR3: CASSPGEKNEKLFF; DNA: TGTGCCAGCAGCCCCGGGGAAAAAAATGAAAAACTGTTTTTT
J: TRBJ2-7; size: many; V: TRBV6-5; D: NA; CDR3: CASSYQQGQAYEQYF; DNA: TGTGCCAGCAGTTACCAACAGGGACAAGCCTACGAGCAGTACTTC
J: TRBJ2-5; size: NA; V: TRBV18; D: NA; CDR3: CASSPSESQETQYF; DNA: TGTGCCAGCTCACCATCGGAATCTCAAGAGACCCAGTACTTC
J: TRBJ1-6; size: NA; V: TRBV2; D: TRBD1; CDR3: CASSSGGRRNSPLHF; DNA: TGTGCCAGTAGTTCAGGGGGCAGGAGGAATTCACCCCTCCACTTT
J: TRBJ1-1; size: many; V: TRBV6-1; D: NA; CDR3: CASSSAYEAFF; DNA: TGTGCCAGCAGTTCCGCGTATGAAGCTTTCTTT
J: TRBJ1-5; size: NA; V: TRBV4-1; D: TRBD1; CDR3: CASSYGQDNQPQHF; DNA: TGCGCCAGCAGCTACGGACAGGATAATCAGCCCCAGCATTTT
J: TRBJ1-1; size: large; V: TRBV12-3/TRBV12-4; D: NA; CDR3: CASRDTEAFF; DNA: TGTGCCAGCAGGGACACTGAAGCTTTCTTT
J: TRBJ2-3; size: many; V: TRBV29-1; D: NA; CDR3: CSAQTGTDTQYF; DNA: TGCAGCGCTCAAACCGGGACAGATACGCAGTATTTT
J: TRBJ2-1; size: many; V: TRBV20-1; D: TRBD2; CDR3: CSARDPSGGDYEQFF; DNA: TGCAGTGCTAGAGACCCCAGCGGGGGGGACTATGAGCAGTTCTTC
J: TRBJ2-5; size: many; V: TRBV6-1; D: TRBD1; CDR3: CASSRSLAGGKTQYF; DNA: TGTGCCAGCAGCCGGAGCTTGGCAGGGGGCAAGACCCAGTACTTC
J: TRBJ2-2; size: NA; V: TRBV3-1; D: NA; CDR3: CASSQGLRNGHSGELFF; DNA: TGTGCCAGCAGCCAAGGACTGAGAAACGGACATTCCGGGGAGCTGTTTTTT
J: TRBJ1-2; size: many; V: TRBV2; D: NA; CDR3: CASSVQSSPLYGYTF; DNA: TGTGCCAGCAGTGTCCAGTCCAGCCCCCTCTATGGCTACACCTTC
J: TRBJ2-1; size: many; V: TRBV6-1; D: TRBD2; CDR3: CASRLSQGLAGGPYEQFF; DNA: TGTGCCAGCAGACTCTCGCAAGGTCTAGCGGGGGGGCCTTATGAGCAGTTCTTC
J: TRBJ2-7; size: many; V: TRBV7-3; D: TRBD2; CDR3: CASSTGLAGAQYF; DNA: TGTGCCAGCAGCACCGGACTAGCGGGGGCGCAGTACTTC
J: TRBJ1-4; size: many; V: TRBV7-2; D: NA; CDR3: CASSPTTSRNEKLFF; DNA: TGTGCCAGCAGCCCCACGACAAGTAGAAATGAAAAACTGTTTTTT
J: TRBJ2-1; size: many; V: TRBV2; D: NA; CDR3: CAIGQGGSLDEQFF; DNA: TGTGCCATCGGCCAAGGGGGGAGCTTAGATGAGCAGTTCTTC
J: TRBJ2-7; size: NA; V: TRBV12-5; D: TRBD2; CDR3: CASGFRTSGNSYEQYF; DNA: TGTGCTAGTGGTTTCAGGACTAGCGGAAACTCCTACGAGCAGTACTTC
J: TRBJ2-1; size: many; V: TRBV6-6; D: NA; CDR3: CASSYLLNNEQFF; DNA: TGTGCCAGCAGTTACCTACTCAACAATGAGCAGTTCTTC
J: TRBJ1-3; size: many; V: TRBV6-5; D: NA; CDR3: CASSYSSTLGNTIYF; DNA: TGTGCCAGCAGTTACTCGAGTACGCTAGGAAACACCATATATTTT
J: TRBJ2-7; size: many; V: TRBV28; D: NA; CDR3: CASSQLRTPGEQYF; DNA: TGTGCCAGCAGTCAATTAAGGACGCCTGGGGAGCAGTACTTC
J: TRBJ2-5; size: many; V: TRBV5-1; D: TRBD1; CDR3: CASSFTTGRLETQYF; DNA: TGCGCCAGCAGCTTTACGACAGGGCGGCTAGAGACCCAGTACTTC
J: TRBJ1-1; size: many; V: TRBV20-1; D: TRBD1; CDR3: CSASSPGGKDTEAFF; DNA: TGCAGTGCTAGTTCGCCAGGGGGCAAGGACACTGAAGCTTTCTTT
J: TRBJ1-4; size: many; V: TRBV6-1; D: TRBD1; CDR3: CASSGSGTGNEKLFF; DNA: TGTGCCAGCAGTGGCTCCGGGACAGGGAATGAAAAACTGTTTTTT
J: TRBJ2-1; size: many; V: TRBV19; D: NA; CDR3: CASSRDFQPYNEQFF; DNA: TGTGCCAGTAGTCGGGACTTTCAACCCTACAATGAGCAGTTCTTC
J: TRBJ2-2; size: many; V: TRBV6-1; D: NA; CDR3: CASSVQGGYGELFF; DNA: TGTGCCAGCAGCGTTCAGGGGGGGTACGGGGAGCTGTTTTTT
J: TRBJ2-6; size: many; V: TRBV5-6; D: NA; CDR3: CASSLIGTGANVLTF; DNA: TGTGCCAGCAGCTTGATAGGGACTGGGGCCAACGTCCTGACTTTC
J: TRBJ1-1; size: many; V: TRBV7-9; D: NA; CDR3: CASISAGTIEAFF; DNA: TGTGCCAGCATTTCCGCAGGGACGATTGAAGCTTTCTTT
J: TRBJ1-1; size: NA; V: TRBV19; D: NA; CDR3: CASSIGGIMNTEAFF; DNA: TGTGCCAGTAGTATAGGAGGAATCATGAACACTGAAGCTTTCTTT
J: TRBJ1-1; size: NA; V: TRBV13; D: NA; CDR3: CASSLGGGNPEAFF; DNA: TGTGCCAGCAGCTTAGGCGGGGGGAACCCTGAAGCTTTCTTT
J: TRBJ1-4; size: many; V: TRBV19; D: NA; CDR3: CASNRRYNEKLFF; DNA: TGTGCCAGTAATCGACGGTATAATGAAAAACTGTTTTTT
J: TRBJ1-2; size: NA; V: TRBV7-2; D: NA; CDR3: CASSLGYGPNGYTF; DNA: TGTGCCAGCAGCTTAGGTTATGGCCCGAATGGCTACACCTTC
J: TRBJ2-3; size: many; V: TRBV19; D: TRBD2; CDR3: CASSLYSGGITDTQYF; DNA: TGTGCCAGTAGTCTATATAGCGGGGGGATCACAGATACGCAGTATTTT
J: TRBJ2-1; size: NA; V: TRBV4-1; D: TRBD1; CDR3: CASSQQTGGFYNEQFF; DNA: TGCGCCAGCAGCCAGCAGACAGGGGGCTTTTACAATGAGCAGTTCTTC
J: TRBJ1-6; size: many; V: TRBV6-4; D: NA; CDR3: CASSEGTSTSPLHF; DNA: TGTGCCAGCAGTGAGGGGACGAGTACTTCACCCCTCCACTTT
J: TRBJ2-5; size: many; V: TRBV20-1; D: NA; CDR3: CSARSSAGPKLQETQYF; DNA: TGCAGTGCTAGAAGTAGCGCAGGTCCCAAACTTCAAGAGACCCAGTACTTC
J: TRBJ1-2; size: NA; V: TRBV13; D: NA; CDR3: CASSLVADYGYTF; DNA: TGTGCCAGCTCATTGGTGGCAGACTATGGCTACACCTTC
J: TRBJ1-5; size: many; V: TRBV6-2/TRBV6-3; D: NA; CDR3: CASSPGGGGQPQHF; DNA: TGTGCCAGCAGCCCTGGCGGGGGTGGGCAGCCCCAGCATTTT
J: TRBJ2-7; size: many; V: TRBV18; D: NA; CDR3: CASSPPRRASYEQYF; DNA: TGTGCCAGCTCACCACCGCGGAGGGCCTCCTACGAGCAGTACTTC
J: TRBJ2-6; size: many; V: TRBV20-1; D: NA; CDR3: CSAKLEGANVLTF; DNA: TGCAGTGCTAAACTGGAGGGGGCCAACGTCCTGACTTTC
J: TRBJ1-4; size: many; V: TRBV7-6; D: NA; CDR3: CASSLRTPRSVNEKLFF; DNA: TGTGCCAGCAGCTTACGAACTCCCCGTTCGGTTAATGAAAAACTGTTTTTT
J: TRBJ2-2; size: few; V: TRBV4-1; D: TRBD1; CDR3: CASSLQGEAGELFF; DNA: TGCGCCAGCAGCCTCCAGGGGGAAGCCGGGGAGCTGTTTTTT
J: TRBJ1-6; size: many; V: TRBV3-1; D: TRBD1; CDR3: CASSQDLRTGYDSPLHF; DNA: TGTGCCAGCAGCCAAGACCTGAGGACAGGGTATGATTCACCCCTCCACTTT